Listed here are 13 T cell receptor beta chains from one sample, sequenced in a study of T-cell reconstitution after alpha-beta-depleted transplantation in children. Researchers prepared the TCRbeta library using unique molecular identifiers, the study reports. TCRdb passed the PCR reads through MiXCR, listing each CDR3 protein once. Among 600,000 or so distinct CDR3 sequences listed, 20% to 25% were seen once. Specimen: PBMCs, mostly from graft donor cells, collected 360 days after TCRalphabeta/CD19-depleted stem cell transplant. The receptor set was obtained from a boy younger than two who had a stem cell transplant for acute myeloid leukemia, so the T cells may come from the graft donor.

This chain connects TRBV7-2 to TRBJ1-4; D call uncertain. Trimming took 4 bases from V and 3 from J, leaving 9 bases between them. This CDR3 is 14 amino acids long. CDR1 is SGHTA and CDR2 is FQGNSA in the germline V gene. CDR3 region: CASSSDISNEKLFF. In DNA, the CDR3 is TGTGCCAGCAGCTCCGACATATCTAATGAAAAACTGTTTTTT.

The table lists this clonotype with many counts. The CDR3 DNA reads as TGCAGCGCAACGGGACAGGGGGGCTATGGCTACACCTTC. This encodes CSATGQGGYGYTF. The V call is TRBV29-1, the J call TRBJ1-2, with 11 bases matching TRBD1. This CDR3 spans 13 amino acids. Germline V CDR1 and CDR2: SQVTM, ANQGSEA. With 7 bases clipped from V and 4 bases from J, the junction kept 5 bases outside the gene matches.

The table lists this clonotype with many counts. The rearrangement joins TRBV20-1 to TRBJ2-7, with a weak D call TRBD1 (6 bases). Between the trimmed V and J ends, which lost 1 base and 3 bases, there was a span of 16 bases. There are 15 residues in the CDR3. CDR1 DFQATT and CDR2 SNEGSKA come from the germline V gene (reference sequence). The CDR3: CSARVRVRGNYEQYV. The CDR3 bases are TGCAGTGCTAGAGTGAGGGTGAGGGGGAACTACGAGCAGTACGTC.

This clonotype was detected only once. The V call is TRBV11-2, the J call TRBJ2-7; TRBD1 matches at 8 bases. After removal of 1 base from V and 3 bases from J, the junction contained 5 bases not matched to a gene. Per the germline V gene, CDR1 is SGHAT and CDR2 is FQNNGV. This CDR3 region has 15 residues. The CDR3 nucleotides are TGTGCCAGCAGCTTAGTTTTGGACAGGGTCTACGAGCAGTACTTC. Translated: CASSLVLDRVYEQYF.

In its sample, this clonotype was seen a few times. J is TRBJ2-2 and V is TRBV30; TRBD2 matches 7 bases. The CDR3 has 12 residues. The junction had 1 base not matched to a gene; V was cut back by 0 bases and J by 9 bases. CDR1 GTSNPN and CDR2 SVGIG come from the germline V gene (reference sequence). As DNA, the CDR3 is TGTGCCTGGAGTGTGACTAGCCGGGAGCTGTTTTTT. Its translation is CAWSVTSRELFF. Full variable domain (missing parts from reference TRBV30 and TRBJ2-2): SQTIHQWPATLVQPVGSPLSLECTVEGTSNPNLYWYRQAAGRGLQLLFYSVGIGQISSEVPQNLSASRPQDRQFILSSKKLLLSDSGFYLCAWSVTSRELFFGEGSRLTVL.

The CDR3 spells CASRLTSTNEKLFF. The CDR3 DNA is TGCGCCAGCAGGTTGACATCAACTAATGAAAAACTGTTTTTT. The chain couples TRBV5-1 to TRBJ1-4; no firm D call. The CDR3 runs 14 residues. Germline V CDR1 and CDR2: SGHRS, YFSETQ. The V end was cut by 5 bases, the J end by 0 bases, with 8 bases between.

V gene TRBV4-1 combines with J gene TRBJ2-1, with 10 bases lining up with TRBD1. The trim removed 0 bases at V and 5 bases at J, leaving 7 bases unmatched. The CDR3 is 17 residues long. The germline V gene encodes CDR1 MGHRA and CDR2 YSYEKL. In nucleotides, the CDR3 is TGCGCCAGCAGCCAAGATCACGGGACAGGGGTCCACAATGAGCAGTTCTTC. This encodes CASSQDHGTGVHNEQFF.

The sample holds many counts of this clonotype. V gene TRBV6-2 or TRBV6-3 combines with J gene TRBJ2-7; D not resolved. The CDR3 runs to 12 residues. V gave up 2 bases and J gave up 6 bases, with 8 bases separating them. Germline lookup yields CDR1 MNHEY and CDR2 SVGEGT. The CDR3, as DNA: TGTGCCAGCAGTTACCTCGTTACCGAGCAGTACTTC. Protein: CASSYLVTEQYF.

The rearrangement joins TRBV3-1 to TRBJ2-3; D may be TRBD1 or TRBD2 (5 bases each). Trimming stripped 3 bases from V and 3 bases from J, with 13 bases between. The CDR3 loop spans 15 amino acids. The germline V gene encodes CDR1 LGHDT and CDR2 YNNKEL (reference sequence). The CDR3 here is CASSQGLARTDTQYF. The CDR3 region has the DNA TGTGCCAGCAGCCAGGGGCTAGCCCGAACAGATACGCAGTATTTT.

The chain couples TRBV10-3 to TRBJ2-7; 10 nucleotides match TRBD1. Germline V gene data show CDR1 as ENHRY and CDR2 as SYGVKD. V shed 0 bases and J 3 bases; nucleotides not matched to a gene: 2. This CDR3 spans 15 amino acids. The CDR3, as DNA: TGTGCCATCAGTGAGTCGGACAGGGGGGGCTACGAGCAGTACTTC. Its translation is CAISESDRGGYEQYF.

This clonotype appeared many times. The rearrangement uses TRBV29-1 and TRBJ2-5; 8 bases align to TRBD2. The CDR3 runs to 14 residues. Germline values: CDR1 SQVTM, CDR2 ANQGSEA. J was trimmed by 1 base and V by 2 bases; bases with no gene match: 3. CDR3 sequence reads: CSVEIRGGQETQYF. As DNA, the CDR3 is TGCAGCGTTGAAATCCGGGGGGGCCAAGAGACCCAGTACTTC.

This clonotype was recorded at least ten times. The chain has TRBV4-3 and TRBJ1-4; D uncertain. The DNA end is more similar to TRBJ2-2, so the J call may be wrong. This CDR3 contains 13 residues. Looked up from germline, CDR1 is LGHNA and CDR2 is YSLEER. The CDR3 region is CASSQDFRGELFF. The CDR3 nucleotides are TGCGCCAGCAGCCAAGATTTTCGCGGGGAGCTGTTTTTT.

This clonotype was picked up a small number of times. In DNA, the CDR3 is TGTGCCAGTAGGAGAGGATGGGCAGGGAAGGACTGGTATGGCTACACCTTC. The encoded protein is CASRRGWAGKDWYGYTF. This chain joins TRBV19 and TRBJ1-2; D is possibly TRBD1 (5 bases). V was cut by 6 bases and J by 5 bases, with 25 bases left in between. The CDR3 runs 17 residues. The germline gives CDR1 LNHDA, CDR2 SQIVND (reference sequence). The full variable domain, its missing parts supplied by reference TRBV19 and TRBJ1-2, is DGGITQSPKYLFRKEGQNVTLSCEQNLNHDAMYWYRQDPGQGLRLIYYSQIVNDFQKGDIAEGYSVSREKKESFPLTVTSAQKNPTAFYLCASRRGWAGKDWYGYTFGSGTRLTVV.